One and the same sample provided the 20 T cell receptor beta chains below, sequenced in a study of blood T cell repertoires in COVID-19. Profiled with immunoSEQ multiplex PCR; TCRdb holds only in-frame clones, not every one. The repertoire holds about 200,000 clones, with around 84% as singletons. Material: peripheral blood. The receptors come from a human donor in a cohort sampled during active COVID-19.

The rearrangement joins TRBV2 to TRBJ2-3; TRBD1 matches at 8 bases. The CDR3 contains 14 residues. Germline V gene sequence: CDR1 SNHLY, CDR2 FYNNEI. Trimming removed 4 bases from V and 5 bases from J; junction bases left unmatched: 5. CDR3 in amino acids: CASSGTGKVDTQYF. The CDR3 DNA reads TGTGCCAGCAGTGGGACAGGGAAAGTAGATACGCAGTATTTT.

The chain is built from TRBV7-2 and TRBJ2-3, with D perhaps matching TRBD2 (6 bases). This CDR3 is built from 15 residues. Germline CDR1 and CDR2: SGHTA and FQGNSA. Trimming took off 4 bases at V and 0 bases at J, with 11 bases between the two ends. DNA for the CDR3: TGTGCCAGCAGCTCCGGACTACCTAGCACAGATACGCAGTATTTT. Translating it yields CASSSGLPSTDTQYF.

V and J are TRBV30 and TRBJ2-7, with TRBD1 matching over 9 bases. The CDR3 is 15 amino acids. The trim removed 2 bases at V and 4 bases at J, leaving 9 bases unmatched. Germline V lookup: CDR1 GTSNPN, CDR2 SVGIG (reference sequence). Here the CDR3 DNA reads TGTGCCTGGAGTCTTGGGACAGGGCCTCCGTACGAGCAGTACTTC. The encoded protein is CAWSLGTGPPYEQYF.

Only a few counts were recorded for this clone. The J gene is TRBJ2-7, the V gene TRBV7-2; 9 bases fit TRBD2. CDR1 is SGHTA, CDR2 FQGNSA, per germline. The V segment lost 1 base and the J segment 10 bases; nucleotides outside the gene matches: 11. The CDR3 is made up of 15 amino acids. The CDR3 is CASSLGFGVAGVQYF. In DNA form, the CDR3 reads TGTGCCAGCAGCTTAGGGTTCGGAGTAGCGGGAGTTCAGTACTTC.

Regarding this clone: Just one base apart from a much larger clone, this may be a read error. The rearrangement links TRBV7-9 to TRBJ2-1, with 14 bases aligning to TRBD2. CDR3 length: 17 residues. Germline V gene data show CDR1 as SEHNR and CDR2 as FQNEAQ (reference sequence). With 5 bases clipped from V and 0 bases from J, the junction kept 3 bases outside the gene matches. The CDR3 DNA reads as TGTGCCAGCAGCCAGGGGACTAGCGGGAGCTCCTACAATGAGCAGTTCTTC. This translates into CASSQGTSGSSYNEQFF. The whole variable domain, filled in from reference TRBV7-9 and TRBJ2-1, reads DTGVSQNPRHKITKRGQNVTFRCDPISEHNRLYWYRQTLGQGPEFLTYFQNEAQLEKSRLLSDRFSAERPKGSFSTLEIQRTEQGDSAMYLCASSQGTSGSSYNEQFFGPGTRLTVL.

This clone was found a few times. The chain is built from TRBV24-1 and TRBJ2-3, with a tentative D call TRBD2 (6 bases). V shed 5 bases and J shed 6 bases, with 17 bases lying between them. Per germline, CDR1 KGHDR and CDR2 SFDVKD. CDR3 length: 15 residues. CDR3 bases: TGTGCCACCAGTGGTCGACTAGACCCGGTGGATACGCAGTATTTT. Its translation: CATSGRLDPVDTQYF.

J is TRBJ2-7 and V is TRBV27; 15 bases agree with TRBD2. CDR3 length equals 16 residues. The trim removed 5 bases at V and 6 bases at J, leaving 8 bases unmatched. Germline lookup yields CDR1 MNHEY and CDR2 SMNVEV (reference sequence). The CDR3 spells CASSHTRGLAGGEQYF. As DNA, the CDR3 is TGTGCCAGCAGTCACACAAGGGGACTAGCGGGAGGCGAGCAGTACTTC.

The chain carries TRBV2 and TRBJ2-7; 8 bases are a match to TRBD1. This CDR3 is 13 amino acids long. V shed 11 bases and J 6 bases; nucleotides not matched to a gene: 12. Germline V gene sequence: CDR1 SNHLY, CDR2 FYNNEI. Here the CDR3 reads CASGGWSLGEQYF. The DNA of the CDR3 is TGTGCCTCAGGGGGCTGGTCCCTCGGCGAGCAGTACTTC.

The chain is built from TRBV28 and TRBJ2-7; 13 bases agree with TRBD2. The J segment lost 1 base and the V segment lost 5 bases, leaving 5 bases of the junction unmatched. The CDR3 extends over 16 amino acids. The germline V gene has CDR1 MDHEN and CDR2 SYDVKM. CDR3 sequence: CASSPALAGGSYEQYF. As DNA, the CDR3 is TGTGCCAGCAGTCCGGCACTAGCGGGAGGGTCCTACGAGCAGTACTTC.

The chain links TRBV28 to TRBJ2-2; 8 bases line up with TRBD1. The junction had 4 bases not matched to a gene; V was cut back by 7 bases and J by 6 bases. CDR3 size: 13 residues. Germline values: CDR1 MDHEN, CDR2 SYDVKM. CDR3 nucleotides: TGTGCCAGCACAGACAGGGGCCCCGGGGAGCTGTTTTTT. Amino acid sequence: CASTDRGPGELFF.

The genes are TRBV9 and TRBJ2-1; D is ambiguous. Germline CDR1 reads SGDLS; CDR2 reads YYNGEE. Trimming took 0 bases from V and 7 from J, leaving 8 bases between them. The CDR3 length is 13 residues. The CDR3 loop is CASSVGIGNEQFF. The CDR3, as DNA: TGTGCCAGCAGCGTAGGAATCGGGAATGAGCAGTTCTTC.

This rearrangement joins TRBV4-1 to TRBJ2-7; tentatively, D is TRBD1 (5 bases). Deletions cut 0 bases from V and 4 bases from J, with 16 bases between. This CDR3 is 16 amino acids long. The germline gives CDR1 MGHRA, CDR2 YSYEKL. CDR3 sequence: CASSQDPQGGYYEQYF. Here the CDR3 DNA reads TGCGCCAGCAGCCAAGATCCCCAGGGTGGGTATTACGAGCAGTACTTC.

This clone showed up just once. The V and J genes are TRBV6-6 and TRBJ1-6; tentatively, D is TRBD1 (6 bases). Deletions cut 2 bases from V and 4 bases from J, with 9 bases between. The CDR3 consists of 15 residues. In germline, CDR1 is MNHNY, CDR2 SVGAGI (reference sequence). The DNA of the CDR3 is TGTGCCAGCAGTTACGTACAGGGTTATAATTCACCCCTCCACTTT. Its protein product is CASSYVQGYNSPLHF.

The gene calls are TRBV2 and TRBJ1-2; perhaps TRBD1 as D (5 bases). There are 13 residues in the CDR3. Germline lookup yields CDR1 SNHLY and CDR2 FYNNEI. Trimming removed 3 bases from V and 5 bases from J, with 10 bases in between. The CDR3 DNA sequence: TGTGCCAGCAGTGACGAGACAGAGTATGGCTACACCTTC. Translated: CASSDETEYGYTF.

The CDR3: CASSLGHRGSSTEAFF. The CDR3 DNA reads TGCGCCAGCAGCTTGGGCCACAGGGGCAGCAGCACTGAAGCTTTCTTT. J is TRBJ1-1 and V is TRBV5-1; 7 nucleotides match TRBD1. The V gene's germline CDR1 is SGHRS and CDR2 YFSETQ. V gave up 0 bases and J gave up 4 bases; unmatched junction bases: 9. The CDR3 has 16 residues.

This clone has only a few counts. The chain is built from TRBV19 and TRBJ2-3; 10 nucleotides align to TRBD1. V was clipped by 2 bases and J by 3 bases; unmatched bases: 5. Germline V gives CDR1 LNHDA, CDR2 SQIVND (reference sequence). The CDR3 length is 16 residues. The CDR3 DNA is TGTGCCAGTAGTATAACCCCGGGACAGGGGACAGATACGCAGTATTTT. Its protein product is CASSITPGQGTDTQYF.

V is TRBV15 and J is TRBJ2-7; D uncertain. V lost 0 bases, J lost 7 bases, and 10 bases lay in between. Looked up from germline, CDR1 is LNHNV and CDR2 is YYDKDF (reference sequence). There are 13 residues in the CDR3. The DNA of the CDR3 is TGTGCCACCAGCAGAGAGCTGGGCCGGGAGCAGTACTTC. Its translation is CATSRELGREQYF. Looking up the rest from reference TRBV15 and TRBJ2-7 gives the full variable domain: DAMVIQNPRYQVTQFGKPVTLSCSQTLNHNVMYWYQQKSSQAPKLLFHYYDKDFNNEADTPDNFQSRRPNTSFCFLDIRSPGLGDTAMYLCATSRELGREQYFGPGTRLTVT.

The V gene is TRBV24-1, the J gene TRBJ1-1, with 10 bases aligning to TRBD1. V dropped 2 bases and J dropped 3; count of bases not matched to a gene: 11. This CDR3 spans 18 amino acids. Germline CDR1 and CDR2: KGHDR and SFDVKD. This chain's CDR3 is CATSDSNLGQGSHTEAFF. CDR3 coding DNA: TGTGCCACCAGTGATTCCAACCTGGGACAGGGGTCTCACACTGAAGCTTTCTTT.

V usage is TRBV4-1 and J usage is TRBJ1-1; D unclear. V was clipped by 1 base and J by 0 bases, with 12 bases between them. The CDR3 contains 16 residues. Germline V gene lookup returns CDR1 MGHRA and CDR2 YSYEKL. The CDR3 DNA reads TGCGCCAGCAGCCAAGGCGCCGGGAGACTGAACACTGAAGCTTTCTTT. Its translation is CASSQGAGRLNTEAFF.

This clone was seen a few times. This chain joins TRBV28 and TRBJ1-6; no reliable D call. The CDR3 has 13 amino acids. Germline CDR1 MDHEN, CDR2 SYDVKM. V was trimmed by 5 bases and J by 1 base, leaving 3 bases between them. CDR3 region: CASSPSYNSPLHF. DNA of the CDR3: TGTGCCAGCAGTCCGTCCTATAATTCACCCCTCCACTTT.